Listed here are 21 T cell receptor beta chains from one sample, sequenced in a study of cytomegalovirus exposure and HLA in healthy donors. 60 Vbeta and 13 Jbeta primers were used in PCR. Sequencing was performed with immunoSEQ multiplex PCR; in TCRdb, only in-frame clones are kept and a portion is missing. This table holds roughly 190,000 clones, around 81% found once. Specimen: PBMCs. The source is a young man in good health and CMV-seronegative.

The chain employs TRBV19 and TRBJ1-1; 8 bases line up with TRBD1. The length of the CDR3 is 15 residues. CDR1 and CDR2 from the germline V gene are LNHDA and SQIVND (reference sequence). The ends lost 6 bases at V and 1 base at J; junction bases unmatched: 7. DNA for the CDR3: TGTGCCAGTAGCGACAGGGGCTCCTCGAACACTGAAGCTTTCTTT. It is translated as CASSDRGSSNTEAFF.

The CDR3 nucleotides are TGCGCCAGCAGCTTGTATGGCAGGGTGGGTACAGATACGCAGTATTTT. Protein product: CASSLYGRVGTDTQYF. The chain is built from TRBV5-1 and TRBJ2-3; tentative D call: TRBD1 (5 bases). V lost 1 base and J 3 bases, leaving 15 bases between the germline ends. Germline V gives CDR1 SGHRS, CDR2 YFSETQ. The CDR3 contains 16 residues.

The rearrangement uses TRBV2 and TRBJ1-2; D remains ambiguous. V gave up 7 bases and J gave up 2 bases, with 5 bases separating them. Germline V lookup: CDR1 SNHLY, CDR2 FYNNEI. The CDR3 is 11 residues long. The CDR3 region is CASKTNYGYTF. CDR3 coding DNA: TGTGCCAGCAAAACAAACTATGGCTACACCTTC.

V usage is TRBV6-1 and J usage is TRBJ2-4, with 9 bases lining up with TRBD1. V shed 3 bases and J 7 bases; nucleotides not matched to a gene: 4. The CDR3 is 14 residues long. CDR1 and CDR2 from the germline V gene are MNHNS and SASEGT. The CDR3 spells CASSEGTGNNIQYF. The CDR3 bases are TGTGCCAGCAGTGAGGGGACAGGGAACAACATTCAGTACTTC.

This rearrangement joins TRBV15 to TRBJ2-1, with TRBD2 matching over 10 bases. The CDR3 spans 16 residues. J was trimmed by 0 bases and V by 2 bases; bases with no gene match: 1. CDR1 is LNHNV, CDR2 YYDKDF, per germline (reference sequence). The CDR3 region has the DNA TGTGCCACCAGCAGACTAGCGGGGGTCTCCTACAATGAGCAGTTCTTC. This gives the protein CATSRLAGVSYNEQFF.

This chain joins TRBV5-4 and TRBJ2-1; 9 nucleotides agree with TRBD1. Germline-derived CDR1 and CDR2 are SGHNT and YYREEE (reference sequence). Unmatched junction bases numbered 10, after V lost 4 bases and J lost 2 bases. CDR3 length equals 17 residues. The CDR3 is CASSLPAGTGTYNEQFF. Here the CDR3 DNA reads TGTGCCAGCAGCCTACCTGCCGGGACAGGGACCTACAATGAGCAGTTCTTC.

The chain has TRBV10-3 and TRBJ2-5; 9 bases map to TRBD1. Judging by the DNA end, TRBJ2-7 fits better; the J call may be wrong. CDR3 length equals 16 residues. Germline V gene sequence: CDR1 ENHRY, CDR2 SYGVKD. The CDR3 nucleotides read TGTGCCATCAGTGAGGGGACAGGGAGGTCCACCTACGAGCAGTACTTC. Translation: CAISEGTGRSTYEQYF.

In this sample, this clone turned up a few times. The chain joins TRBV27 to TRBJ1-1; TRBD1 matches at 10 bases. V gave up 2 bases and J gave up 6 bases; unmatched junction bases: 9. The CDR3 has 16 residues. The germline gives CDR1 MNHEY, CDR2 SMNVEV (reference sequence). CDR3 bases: TGTGCCAGCAGTTTAATCGGAGGGACAGGGGTACCTGAAGCTTTCTTT. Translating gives CASSLIGGTGVPEAFF.

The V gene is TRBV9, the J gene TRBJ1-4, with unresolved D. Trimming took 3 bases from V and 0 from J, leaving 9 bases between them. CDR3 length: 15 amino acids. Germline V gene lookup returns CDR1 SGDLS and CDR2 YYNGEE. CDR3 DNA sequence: TGTGCCAGCAGCGCTAGACCCGCAACTAATGAAAAACTGTTTTTT. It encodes CASSARPATNEKLFF.

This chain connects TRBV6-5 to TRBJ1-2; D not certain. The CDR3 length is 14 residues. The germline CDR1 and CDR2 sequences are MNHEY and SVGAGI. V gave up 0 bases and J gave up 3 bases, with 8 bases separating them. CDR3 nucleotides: TGTGCCAGCAGTTACTCGCGGCAATACTATGGCTACACCTTC. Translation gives CASSYSRQYYGYTF.

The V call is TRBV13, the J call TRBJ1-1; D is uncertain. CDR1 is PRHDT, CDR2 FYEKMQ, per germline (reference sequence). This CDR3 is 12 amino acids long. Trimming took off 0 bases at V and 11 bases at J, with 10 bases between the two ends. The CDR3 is CASSLGLTHAFF. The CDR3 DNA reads TGTGCCAGCAGCTTAGGCCTCACACATGCTTTCTTT.

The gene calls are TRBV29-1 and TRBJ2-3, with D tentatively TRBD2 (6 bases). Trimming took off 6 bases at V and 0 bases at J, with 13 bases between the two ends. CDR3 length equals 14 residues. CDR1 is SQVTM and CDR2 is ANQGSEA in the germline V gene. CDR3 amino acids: CSVRAGTSTDTQYF. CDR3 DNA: TGCAGCGTGAGGGCAGGGACTAGCACAGATACGCAGTATTTT.

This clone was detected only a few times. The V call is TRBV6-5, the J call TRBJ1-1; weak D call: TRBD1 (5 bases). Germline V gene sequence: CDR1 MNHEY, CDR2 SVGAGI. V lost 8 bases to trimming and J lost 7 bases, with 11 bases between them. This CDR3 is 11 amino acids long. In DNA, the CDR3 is TGTGCCAGCCAGGGCCCGGTTGAAGCTTTCTTT. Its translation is CASQGPVEAFF.

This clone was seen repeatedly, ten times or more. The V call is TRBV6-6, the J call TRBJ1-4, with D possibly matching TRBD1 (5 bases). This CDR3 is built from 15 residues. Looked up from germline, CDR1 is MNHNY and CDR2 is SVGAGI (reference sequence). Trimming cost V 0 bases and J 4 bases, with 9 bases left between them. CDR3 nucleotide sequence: TGTGCCAGCAGTTACTCGCCAGGGCTTAATGAAAAACTGTTTTTT. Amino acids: CASSYSPGLNEKLFF.

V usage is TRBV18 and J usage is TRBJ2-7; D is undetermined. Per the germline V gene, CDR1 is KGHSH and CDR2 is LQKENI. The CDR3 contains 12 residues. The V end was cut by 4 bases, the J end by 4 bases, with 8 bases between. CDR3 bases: TGTGCCAGCTCACGGGCCTCGTACGAGCAGTACTTC. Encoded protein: CASSRASYEQYF.

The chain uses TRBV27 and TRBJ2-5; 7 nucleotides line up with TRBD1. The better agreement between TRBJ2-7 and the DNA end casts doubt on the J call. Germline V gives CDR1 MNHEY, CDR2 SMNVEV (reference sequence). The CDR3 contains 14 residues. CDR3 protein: CASSLYEGAYEQYF. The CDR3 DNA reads TGTGCCAGCAGTTTATATGAGGGGGCGTACGAGCAGTACTTC.

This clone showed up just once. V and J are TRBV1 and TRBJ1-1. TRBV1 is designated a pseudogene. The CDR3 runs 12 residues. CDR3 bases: TGCACCAGCAGCCAGGGGGGGACTGAAGCTTTCTTT. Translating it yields CTSSQGGTEAFF.

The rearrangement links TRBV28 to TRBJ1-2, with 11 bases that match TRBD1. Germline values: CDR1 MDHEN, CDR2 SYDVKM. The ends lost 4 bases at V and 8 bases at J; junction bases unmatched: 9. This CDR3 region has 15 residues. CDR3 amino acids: CASSYPPRTGGGYTF. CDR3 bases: TGTGCCAGCAGTTACCCTCCACGGACAGGGGGCGGCTACACCTTC.

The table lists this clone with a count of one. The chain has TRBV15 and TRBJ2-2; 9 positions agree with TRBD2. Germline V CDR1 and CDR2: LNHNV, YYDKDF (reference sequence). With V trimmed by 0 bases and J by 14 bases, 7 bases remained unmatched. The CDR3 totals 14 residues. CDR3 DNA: TGTGCCACCAGCAGAGAAGAGCGGGAGGTGGCCCTGTTTTTT. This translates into CATSREEREVALFF. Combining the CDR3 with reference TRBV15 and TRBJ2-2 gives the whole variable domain DAMVIQNPRYQVTQFGKPVTLSCSQTLNHNVMYWYQQKSSQAPKLLFHYYDKDFNNEADTPDNFQSRRPNTSFCFLDIRSPGLGDTAMYLCATSREEREVALFFGEGSRLTVL.

CDR3 in DNA: TGTGCCACCGCCGGGACTAGCGGGATGAGCTCCTACAATGAGCAGTTCTTC. Translating it yields CATAGTSGMSSYNEQFF. The rearrangement joins TRBV14 to TRBJ2-1, with TRBD2 matching over 13 bases. Germline values: CDR1 SGHDN, CDR2 FVKESK. The CDR3 is 17 residues long. V shed 10 bases and J 0 bases; nucleotides not matched to a gene: 9.

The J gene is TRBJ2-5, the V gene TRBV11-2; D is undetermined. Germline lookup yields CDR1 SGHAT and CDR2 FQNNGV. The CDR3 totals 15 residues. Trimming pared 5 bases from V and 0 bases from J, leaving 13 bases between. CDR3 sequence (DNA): TGTGCCAGCAGCCCGAACGCACTAAACCAAGAGACCCAGTACTTC. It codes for CASSPNALNQETQYF.